This entry lists 5 T cell receptor beta chains sequenced from one sample in a study of CD8 T cells in Susac syndrome. With random hexamers, 0.5 to 1 ug RNA was reverse transcribed. TCRdb passed the immunoSEQ multiplex PCR reads through MiXCR, listing each CDR3 protein once. The sample lists roughly 200,000 distinct CDR3 sequences, over 90% occurring once. The sequenced sample was CD4+ T cells from PBMCs. The receptors come from a human donor with Susac syndrome.

The V gene is TRBV30, the J gene TRBJ1-1; TRBD1 aligns across 7 bases. V was clipped by 6 bases and J by 1 base; unmatched bases: 8. Germline CDR1 GTSNPN, CDR2 SVGIG (reference sequence). CDR3 length equals 14 residues. The CDR3 here is CACFVRDRNTEAFF. In nucleotides, the CDR3 is TGTGCCTGTTTCGTCCGGGACAGGAACACTGAAGCTTTCTTT.

The chain links TRBV5-1 to TRBJ2-1; D gene ambiguous. V lost 4 bases to trimming and J lost 0 bases, with 11 bases between them. This CDR3 contains 15 residues. CDR1 and CDR2 (germline): SGHRS, YFSETQ. CDR3: CASSGGQSSYNEQFF. Here the CDR3 DNA reads TGCGCCAGCAGCGGCGGTCAGAGCTCCTACAATGAGCAGTTCTTC.

This chain links TRBV29-1 with TRBJ1-2; 10 bases fit TRBD1. This CDR3 contains 14 residues. Germline loops: CDR1 SQVTM, CDR2 ANQGSEA. V trimming: 0 bases; J trimming: 6 bases; junction bases outside the gene matches: 4. The CDR3 DNA follows: TGCAGCGTTGAAGATGGGACAGGGGTCGATGGCTACACCTTC. It yields the protein CSVEDGTGVDGYTF.

The gene calls are TRBV6-5 and TRBJ2-3, with TRBD2 matching over 7 bases. Germline CDR1 reads MNHEY; CDR2 reads SVGAGI. This CDR3 spans 15 amino acids. The V and J ends lost 2 bases and 6 bases, in that order; junction bases with no gene match: 8. CDR3 sequence reads: CASSYGGGMGDTQYF. The CDR3 nucleotides read TGTGCCAGCAGTTACGGCGGGGGAATGGGGGATACGCAGTATTTT.

The chain carries TRBV11-2 and TRBJ2-6; the D gene is possibly TRBD1 (5 bases). CDR3 length: 14 amino acids. The V gene lost 8 bases and the J gene lost 1 base, with 9 bases spanning the gap. Germline CDR1 is SGHAT and CDR2 is FQNNGV. The chain's CDR3 is CASGKGSGANVLTF. In DNA, the CDR3 is TGTGCCAGCGGAAAGGGGTCTGGGGCCAACGTCCTGACTTTC.